This T cell receptor beta chain was sequenced for a study of T-cell memory formation after mild COVID-19. Overall study: Across donors, TCR clusters were largely donor specific.

It was 5'RACE with constant-segment primers that produced the TCR alpha and TCR beta cDNA libraries, which carried sample barcodes and UMIs. From the 5' RACE reads, TCRdb called clonotypes with MiXCR, one entry per CDR3 protein. The table has about 150,000 distinct CDR3 sequences, about 6% seen once. This clonotype was counted many times. What it binds is unknown. Study-level points and caveats: The study detected some responding clones in pre-infection memory, suggesting cross-reactive memory joined. Later expanders leaned CD4+, whereas clones that contracted between day 15 and 85 were balanced CD4/CD8.

Sequencing used PBMCs or a T cell subset sorted from them (not recorded which). This clonotype was sampled from an adult woman who had mild COVID-19 (a few samples of this study predate the infection). Cell type and time point are not known.

The CDR3 loop is CSARDVTSGGSRLDTQYF. In DNA, the CDR3 is TGCAGTGCTAGAGATGTCACTAGCGGGGGCTCGAGGCTGGATACGCAGTATTTT. This chain joins TRBV20-1 and TRBJ2-3; TRBD2 matches 11 bases. The CDR3 is 18 amino acids. The trim removed 0 bases at V and 6 bases at J, leaving 14 bases unmatched. Germline CDR1 DFQATT, CDR2 SNEGSKA (reference sequence).